The 32 T cell receptor beta chains below come from one sample, sequenced in a study of T cells after yellow fever vaccination. TCRdb called the 5' RACE reads again in MiXCR, with one record for every CDR3 protein. The sample records under 300,000 distinct CDR3 sequences, 10% to 15% being singletons. Source: CD4+ T cells sorted from PBMCs, taken 45 days after the yellow fever booster vaccination. Receptors originate from a man younger than 40 who received the YFV17D yellow fever vaccine.

In its sample, this clonotype was seen a few times. The V call is TRBV12-5, the J call TRBJ2-1; D not certain. The V end was cut by 5 bases, the J end by 0 bases, with 11 bases between. From germline, CDR1 is LGHNT and CDR2 FRNRAP. The CDR3 runs to 15 residues. The CDR3 sequence is CASGVSESSYNEQFF. For the CDR3, the DNA is TGTGCTAGTGGTGTTTCGGAGAGCTCCTACAATGAGCAGTTCTTC.

This sequence joins TRBV19 and TRBJ2-1; D ambiguous. This CDR3 has 11 residues. Germline V gene lookup returns CDR1 LNHDA and CDR2 SQIVND (reference sequence). V was clipped by 10 bases and J by 12 bases, with 16 bases between them. CDR3: CATSPPPGQFF. The CDR3 region has the DNA TGTGCCACCTCTCCCCCCCCTGGGCAGTTCTTC.

The V call is TRBV20-1, the J call TRBJ2-1; D possibly corresponds to TRBD2 (5 bases). From germline, CDR1 is DFQATT and CDR2 SNEGSKA (reference sequence). The V gene lost 3 bases and the J gene lost 10 bases, with 13 bases spanning the gap. The CDR3 contains 12 residues. The CDR3 spells CSASVWEREQFF. In DNA form, the CDR3 reads TGCAGTGCTAGCGTCTGGGAGCGGGAGCAGTTCTTC.

In this sample, this clonotype turned up many times. The J gene is TRBJ2-7, the V gene TRBV28, with 7 nucleotides matching TRBD2. The germline CDR1 and CDR2 sequences are MDHEN and SYDVKM. This CDR3 has 13 amino acids. Trimming at V came to 6 bases and at J to 3 bases, leaving 5 bases not matched to a gene. CDR3 loop: CASRTAGDYEQYF. CDR3 DNA: TGTGCCAGCAGGACCGCGGGAGACTACGAGCAGTACTTC.

The rearrangement links TRBV30 to TRBJ2-5; a weak D match, TRBD1 (5 bases). Between the trimmed V and J ends, which lost 5 bases and 2 bases, there was a span of 12 bases. Germline lookup yields CDR1 GTSNPN and CDR2 SVGIG (reference sequence). The CDR3 consists of 13 residues. This CDR3 is CAWGALLQETQYF. The CDR3 nucleotides are TGTGCCTGGGGGGCCTTGCTACAAGAGACCCAGTACTTC.

This clonotype was seen only a few times. The chain carries TRBV5-6 and TRBJ2-3, with D possibly matching TRBD1 (7 bases). Trimming stripped 4 bases from V and 4 bases from J, with 19 bases between. The CDR3 has 16 amino acids. The germline V gene has CDR1 SGHDT and CDR2 YYEEEE. The CDR3 reads CASSRRGGGLADTQYF. DNA of the CDR3: TGTGCCAGCAGCCGGAGAGGAGGGGGCCTCGCAGATACGCAGTATTTT.

This clonotype showed up just a few times. The chain employs TRBV5-1 and TRBJ2-3; possible D gene TRBD1, 6 bases. With 2 bases removed from V and 4 bases from J, the gap between germline ends came to 11 bases. Germline V gives CDR1 SGHRS, CDR2 YFSETQ. There are 14 residues in the CDR3. The CDR3 here is CASSLTGRPDTQYF. DNA for the CDR3: TGCGCCAGCAGCTTAACAGGGCGGCCAGATACGCAGTATTTT.

The V gene is TRBV10-3, the J gene TRBJ2-7, with a tentative D call TRBD2 (6 bases). Germline-derived CDR1 and CDR2 are ENHRY and SYGVKD. V shed 6 bases and J shed 4 bases, with 10 bases lying between them. This CDR3 spans 12 amino acids. The CDR3 nucleotides are TGTGCCATCAGAACGGAGGGATACGAGCAGTACTTC. Encoded protein: CAIRTEGYEQYF.

This clonotype was picked up a small number of times. The gene calls are TRBV7-3 and TRBJ2-3; no clear D gene. With 2 bases removed from V and 0 bases from J, the gap between germline ends came to 9 bases. The CDR3 runs to 15 residues. The V gene's germline CDR1 is SGHTA and CDR2 FQGTGA. CDR3 in amino acids: CASSLLGISTDTQYF. DNA for the CDR3: TGTGCCAGCAGCTTATTGGGGATTAGCACAGATACGCAGTATTTT.

This clonotype was detected a few times. This sequence joins TRBV11-2 and TRBJ2-1; D ambiguous. The CDR3 sequence is 15 residues long. Germline V CDR1 and CDR2: SGHAT, FQNNGV. The germline V and J ends were trimmed by 1 base and 0 bases, with 7 bases remaining between them. This chain's CDR3 is CASSLGHSSYNEQFF. The CDR3, as DNA: TGTGCCAGCAGCTTAGGTCACAGCTCCTACAATGAGCAGTTCTTC. The whole variable domain, filled in from reference TRBV11-2 and TRBJ2-1, reads EAGVAQSPRYKIIEKRQSVAFWCNPISGHATLYWYQQILGQGPKLLIQFQNNGVVDDSQLPKDRFSAERLKGVDSTLKIQPAKLEDSAVYLCASSLGHSSYNEQFFGPGTRLTVL.

This clonotype showed up many times. The chain employs TRBV20-1 and TRBJ2-7; D might be TRBD2 (7 bases). V was trimmed by 5 bases and J by 0 bases, leaving 14 bases between them. This CDR3 has 14 residues. Germline assignment: CDR1 DFQATT and CDR2 SNEGSKA (reference sequence). CDR3 region: CSAGGGLSSYEQYF. For the CDR3, the DNA is TGCAGTGCTGGGGGGGGGCTATCCTCCTACGAGCAGTACTTC.

This clonotype has more than one count but fewer than ten. CDR3 loop: CASSYEPGVYSNQPQHF. The CDR3 coding sequence is TGTGCCAGCAGTTACGAACCCGGAGTTTATAGCAATCAGCCCCAGCATTTT. The chain joins TRBV6-5 to TRBJ1-5; D gene unclear. Germline CDR1 and CDR2: MNHEY and SVGAGI. V lost 2 bases and J lost 0, with 14 bases in between. CDR3 size: 17 residues.

This chain connects TRBV30 to TRBJ1-1; D gene ambiguous. With 0 bases removed from V and 7 bases from J, the gap between germline ends came to 12 bases. Germline CDR1 is GTSNPN and CDR2 is SVGIG (reference sequence). The CDR3 covers 13 residues. DNA of the CDR3: TGTGCCTGGAGTGTCGATGGGTCGGGTGAAGCTTTCTTT. Its protein product is CAWSVDGSGEAFF.

The chain is built from TRBV7-2 and TRBJ1-2; no definite D call. The CDR3 length is 15 residues. Germline-derived CDR1 and CDR2 are SGHTA and FQGNSA. The V end lost 5 bases, the J end lost 4 bases, and 17 bases lay between the germline ends. CDR3 protein: CASSTDTTVFYGYTF. CDR3 coding DNA: TGTGCCAGCAGCACCGACACGACCGTATTCTATGGCTACACCTTC.

This clonotype has just a few counts. The V call is TRBV12-3 or TRBV12-4, the J call TRBJ2-1; the match to TRBD2 covers 9 bases. J gave up 9 bases and V 3 bases, and 12 bases lay outside the gene matches. CDR3 size: 16 residues. The CDR3 coding sequence is TGTGCCAGCAGTTTTGTAGGGGCTAGCGGGACCGGTGAGCAGTTCTTC. As protein: CASSFVGASGTGEQFF.

This clonotype was recorded a few times. The J gene is TRBJ1-1, the V gene TRBV20-1, with D unclear. The CDR3 has 14 residues. From germline, CDR1 is DFQATT and CDR2 SNEGSKA (reference sequence). Trimming removed 2 bases from V and 1 base from J, with 11 bases in between. The CDR3 DNA reads TGCAGTGCTAGAATCGGGGAAACGAACACTGAAGCTTTCTTT. Translating it yields CSARIGETNTEAFF.

This clonotype was observed a few times. The chain employs TRBV20-1 and TRBJ2-1, with 7 nucleotides matching TRBD1. The V segment lost 5 bases and the J segment 1 base; nucleotides outside the gene matches: 5. Germline CDR1 and CDR2: DFQATT and SNEGSKA (reference sequence). This CDR3 has 14 residues. The CDR3 nucleotides read TGCAGTGCTCCGAGGGGGCTGTCCTACAATGAGCAGTTCTTC. It is translated as CSAPRGLSYNEQFF.

The chain couples TRBV20-1 to TRBJ2-5; tentatively, D is TRBD1 or TRBD2 (6 bases each). CDR1 DFQATT and CDR2 SNEGSKA come from the germline V gene (reference sequence). The V end lost 5 bases, the J end lost 4 bases, and 20 bases lay between the germline ends. The CDR3 contains 15 residues. The CDR3 reads CSAVGGAVGGETQYF. CDR3 in DNA: TGCAGTGCTGTAGGGGGAGCGGTCGGGGGAGAGACCCAGTACTTC.

This chain joins TRBV4-3 and TRBJ2-1; the D gene could be TRBD1 or TRBD2 (5 bases each). V gave up 1 base and J gave up 7 bases, with 14 bases separating them. The CDR3 totals 15 residues. CDR1 and CDR2 from the germline V gene are LGHNA and YSLEER. The CDR3, as DNA: TGCGCCAGCAGCCAAGCCGGGGCTAGAGGGAATGAGCAGTTCTTC. Translating it yields CASSQAGARGNEQFF.

The chain recombines TRBV29-1 with TRBJ2-1; possible D gene TRBD2, 6 bases. V gave up 8 bases and J gave up 8 bases, with 19 bases separating them. The CDR3 extends over 13 amino acids. From germline, CDR1 is SQVTM and CDR2 ANQGSEA. The CDR3: CSLMAEGRYEQFF. The CDR3 DNA is TGCAGCTTAATGGCGGAGGGCCGGTATGAGCAGTTCTTC.

This chain connects TRBV5-1 to TRBJ1-5; a possible D gene is TRBD1 (6 bases). CDR1 is SGHRS, CDR2 YFSETQ, per germline. This CDR3 has 13 amino acids. The V end lost 4 bases, the J end lost 5 bases, and 10 bases lay between the germline ends. CDR3 amino acids: CASSRDIHQPQHF. The CDR3 region has the DNA TGCGCCAGCAGCCGGGACATCCATCAGCCCCAGCATTTT. Looking up the rest from reference TRBV5-1 and TRBJ1-5 gives the full variable domain: KAGVTQTPRYLIKTRGQQVTLSCSPISGHRSVSWYQQTPGQGLQFLFEYFSETQRNKGNFPGRFSGRQFSNSRSEMNVSTLELGDSALYLCASSRDIHQPQHFGDGTRLSIL.

This sequence joins TRBV10-2 and TRBJ1-4; D unclear. CDR1 and CDR2 from the germline V gene are WSHSY and SAAADI. The CDR3 contains 12 residues. Trimming pared 7 bases from V and 8 bases from J, leaving 11 bases between. The DNA of the CDR3 is TGCGCCAGCATGGAGAGGACCGAAAAACTGTTTTTT. Translated: CASMERTEKLFF.

Regarding this clonotype: With a much larger clone just one base away, this may be a read error. The CDR3, as DNA: TGTGCCAGCGCGGGACTAGCGGGAGGTTTTGATACGCAGTATTTT. This translates into CASAGLAGGFDTQYF. The chain carries TRBV25-1 and TRBJ2-3; 15 bases are a match to TRBD2. V shed 8 bases and J 6 bases; nucleotides not matched to a gene: 6. CDR3 length: 15 residues. CDR1 MGHDK and CDR2 SYGVNS come from the germline V gene.

The chain is built from TRBV5-1 and TRBJ2-1; D might be TRBD2 (5 bases). Germline V gene lookup returns CDR1 SGHRS and CDR2 YFSETQ. The V gene lost 0 bases and the J gene lost 8 bases, with 12 bases spanning the gap. CDR3 length: 14 residues. The CDR3 is CASSLGAPGDEQFF. Written as DNA, the CDR3 is TGCGCCAGCAGCTTGGGCGCACCCGGGGATGAGCAGTTCTTC.

This clonotype occurred a few times. This sequence joins TRBV20-1 and TRBJ2-3; TRBD2 is a possible D gene (6 bases). V lost 0 bases to trimming and J lost 1 base, with 8 bases between them. The CDR3 is made up of 14 amino acids. Germline assignment: CDR1 DFQATT and CDR2 SNEGSKA (reference sequence). Written as DNA, the CDR3 is TGCAGTGCTAGAGACCCTAGCGGCACAGATACGCAGTATTTT. It encodes CSARDPSGTDTQYF.

There are many counts of this clonotype. The chain recombines TRBV29-1 with TRBJ2-3; D is uncertain. The CDR3 is 12 amino acids. Trimming cost V 3 bases and J 0 bases, with 4 bases left between them. Germline CDR1 and CDR2: SQVTM and ANQGSEA. This CDR3 reads CSVDPSTDTQYF. In DNA form, the CDR3 reads TGCAGCGTTGACCCCAGCACAGATACGCAGTATTTT.

This clonotype was observed a few times. The chain couples TRBV7-6 to TRBJ1-5; D possibly corresponds to TRBD1 (6 bases). Between the trimmed V and J ends, which lost 5 bases and 2 bases, there was a span of 16 bases. The CDR3 runs to 16 residues. In germline, CDR1 is SGHVS, CDR2 FNYEAQ. CDR3 residues: CASSLGGAGRNQPQHF. The CDR3 nucleotides are TGTGCCAGCAGCCTAGGGGGGGCAGGTCGCAATCAGCCCCAGCATTTT. Complete variable domain (other parts from reference TRBV7-6 and TRBJ1-5): GAGVSQSPRYKVTKRGQDVALRCDPISGHVSLYWYRQALGQGPEFLTYFNYEAQQDKSGLPNDRFSAERPEGSISTLTIQRTEQRDSAMYRCASSLGGAGRNQPQHFGDGTRLSIL.

The sample holds a few counts of this clonotype. The rearrangement links TRBV4-3 to TRBJ2-5, with TRBD2 matching 7 bases. After removal of 0 bases from V and 5 bases from J, the junction contained 3 bases not matched to a gene. This CDR3 is built from 14 residues. CDR1 and CDR2 from the germline V gene are LGHNA and YSLEER. The CDR3 DNA reads as TGCGCCAGCAGCCAAGAGACTAGCAGGGAGACCCAGTACTTC. Translating it yields CASSQETSRETQYF.

The chain is built from TRBV5-1 and TRBJ2-3; TRBD1 matches 7 bases. The CDR3 sequence is 15 residues long. Germline trimming cut 3 bases from V and 2 bases from J; bases unmatched to any gene: 6. The germline gives CDR1 SGHRS, CDR2 YFSETQ. The CDR3 region is CASSSKGQHTDTQYF. CDR3 in DNA: TGCGCCAGCAGCTCGAAGGGACAGCACACAGATACGCAGTATTTT.

A few counts support this clonotype. The gene calls are TRBV6-2 or TRBV6-3 and TRBJ2-6; D is ambiguous. CDR1 and CDR2 (germline): MNHEY, SVGEGT. This CDR3 has 12 amino acids. The V end was cut by 7 bases, the J end by 2 bases, with 3 bases between. For the CDR3, the DNA is TGTGCCAGCAAGACTGGGGCCAACGTCCTGACTTTC. Its translation: CASKTGANVLTF.

This clonotype was seen a handful of times. The V call is TRBV6-5, the J call TRBJ2-5, with D hard to call. From germline, CDR1 is MNHEY and CDR2 SVGAGI. Trimming took off 5 bases at V and 1 base at J, with 5 bases between the two ends. The CDR3 spans 12 residues. The CDR3 is CASSRFQETQYF. The CDR3 nucleotides read TGTGCCAGCAGTAGGTTCCAAGAGACCCAGTACTTC.

This clonotype was seen many times. The V and J genes are TRBV7-2 and TRBJ2-2, with TRBD1 identical over 7 bases. Germline CDR1 reads SGHTA; CDR2 reads FQGNSA. The CDR3 totals 14 residues. Germline trimming cut 4 bases from V and 5 bases from J; bases unmatched to any gene: 4. The CDR3 loop reads CASSWTGETGELFF. Here the CDR3 DNA reads TGTGCCAGCAGCTGGACAGGAGAGACCGGGGAGCTGTTTTTT.